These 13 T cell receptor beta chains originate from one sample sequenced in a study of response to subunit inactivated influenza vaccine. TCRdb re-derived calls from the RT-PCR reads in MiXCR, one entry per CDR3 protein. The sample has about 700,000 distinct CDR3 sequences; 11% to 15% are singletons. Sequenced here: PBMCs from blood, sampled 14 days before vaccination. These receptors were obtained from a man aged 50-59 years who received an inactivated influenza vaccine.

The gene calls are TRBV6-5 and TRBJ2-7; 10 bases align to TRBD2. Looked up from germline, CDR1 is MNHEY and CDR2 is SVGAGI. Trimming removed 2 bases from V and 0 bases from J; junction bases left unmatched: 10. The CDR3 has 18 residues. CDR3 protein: CASSYISLAGASSYEQYF. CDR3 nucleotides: TGTGCCAGCAGTTACATAAGTCTAGCGGGGGCGAGCTCCTACGAGCAGTACTTC.

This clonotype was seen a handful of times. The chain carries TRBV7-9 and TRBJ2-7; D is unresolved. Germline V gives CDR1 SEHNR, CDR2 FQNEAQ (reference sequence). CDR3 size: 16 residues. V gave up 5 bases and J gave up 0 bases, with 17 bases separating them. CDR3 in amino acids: CASSNFAQPNSYEQYF. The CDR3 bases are TGTGCCAGCAGCAATTTTGCTCAACCCAACTCCTACGAGCAGTACTTC.

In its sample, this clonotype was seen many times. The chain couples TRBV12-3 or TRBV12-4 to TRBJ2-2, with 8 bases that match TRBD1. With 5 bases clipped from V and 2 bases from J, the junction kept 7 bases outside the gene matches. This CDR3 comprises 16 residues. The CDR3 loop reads CASSLRQGTNTGELFF. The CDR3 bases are TGTGCCAGCAGTCTCAGACAGGGGACTAACACCGGGGAGCTGTTTTTT.

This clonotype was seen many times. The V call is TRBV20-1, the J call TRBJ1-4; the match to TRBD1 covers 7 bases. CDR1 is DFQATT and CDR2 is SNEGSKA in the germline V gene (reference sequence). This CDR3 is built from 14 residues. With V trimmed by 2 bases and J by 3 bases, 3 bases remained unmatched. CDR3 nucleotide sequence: TGCAGTGCTAGACCAGGGGGTTCTAATGAAAAACTGTTTTTT. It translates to CSARPGGSNEKLFF.

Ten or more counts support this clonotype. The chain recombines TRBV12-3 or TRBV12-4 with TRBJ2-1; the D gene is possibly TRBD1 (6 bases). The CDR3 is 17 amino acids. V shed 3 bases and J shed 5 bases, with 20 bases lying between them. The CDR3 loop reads CASSFMGYREGNNEQFF. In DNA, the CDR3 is TGTGCCAGCAGTTTTATGGGCTACAGGGAAGGAAACAATGAGCAGTTCTTC.

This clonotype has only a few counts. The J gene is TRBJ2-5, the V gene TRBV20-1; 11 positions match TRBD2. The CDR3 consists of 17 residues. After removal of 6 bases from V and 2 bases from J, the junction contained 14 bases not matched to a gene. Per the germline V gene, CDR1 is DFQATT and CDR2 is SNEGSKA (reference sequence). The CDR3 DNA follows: TGCAGTGCAAATTCGCAACTAGCGGGGGCGATGCAAGAGACCCAGTACTTC. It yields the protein CSANSQLAGAMQETQYF.

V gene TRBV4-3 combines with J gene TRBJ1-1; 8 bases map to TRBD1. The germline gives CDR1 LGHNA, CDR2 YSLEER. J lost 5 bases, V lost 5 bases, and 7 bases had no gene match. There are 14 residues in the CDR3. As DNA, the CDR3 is TGCGCCAGCAGCAAACAGACAGGGGTTACTGAAGCTTTCTTT. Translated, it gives CASSKQTGVTEAFF.

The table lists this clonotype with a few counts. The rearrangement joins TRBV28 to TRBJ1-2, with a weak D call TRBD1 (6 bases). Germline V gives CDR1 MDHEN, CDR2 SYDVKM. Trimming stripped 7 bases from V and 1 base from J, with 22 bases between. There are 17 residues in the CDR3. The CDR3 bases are TGTGCCAGCACCTCAATCTTCCTAGGGGGAAGTAACTATGGCTACACCTTC. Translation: CASTSIFLGGSNYGYTF.

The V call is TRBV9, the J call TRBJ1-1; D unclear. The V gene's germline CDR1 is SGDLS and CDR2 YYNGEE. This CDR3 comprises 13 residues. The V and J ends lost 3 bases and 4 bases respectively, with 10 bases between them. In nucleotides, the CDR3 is TGTGCCAGCAGCGGACCGCGGGCCACTGAAGCTTTCTTT. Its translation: CASSGPRATEAFF.

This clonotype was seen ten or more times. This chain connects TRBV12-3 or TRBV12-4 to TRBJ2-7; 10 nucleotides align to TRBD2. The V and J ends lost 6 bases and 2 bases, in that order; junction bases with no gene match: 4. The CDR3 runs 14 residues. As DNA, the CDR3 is TGTGCCAGCAGCCTAGCGGGGGTTCCCTACGAGCAGTACTTC. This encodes CASSLAGVPYEQYF.

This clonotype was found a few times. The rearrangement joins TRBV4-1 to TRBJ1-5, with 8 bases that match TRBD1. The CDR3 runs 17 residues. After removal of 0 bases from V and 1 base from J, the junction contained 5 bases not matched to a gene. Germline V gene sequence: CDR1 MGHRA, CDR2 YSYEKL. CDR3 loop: CASSQDPRGHSNQPQHF. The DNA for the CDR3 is TGCGCCAGCAGCCAAGACCCCAGGGGGCACAGCAATCAGCCCCAGCATTTT.

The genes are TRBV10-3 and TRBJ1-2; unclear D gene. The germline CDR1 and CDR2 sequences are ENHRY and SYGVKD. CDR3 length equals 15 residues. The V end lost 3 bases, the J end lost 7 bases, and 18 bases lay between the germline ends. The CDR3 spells CAISERSARDSGYTF. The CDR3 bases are TGTGCCATCAGTGAAAGGTCGGCGAGAGACTCTGGCTACACCTTC.

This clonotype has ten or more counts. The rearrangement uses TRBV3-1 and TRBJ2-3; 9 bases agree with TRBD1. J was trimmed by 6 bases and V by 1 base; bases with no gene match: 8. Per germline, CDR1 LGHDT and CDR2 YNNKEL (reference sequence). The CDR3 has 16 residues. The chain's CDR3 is CASSQAGTGPQDTQYF. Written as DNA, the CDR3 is TGTGCCAGCAGCCAAGCTGGGACAGGGCCCCAGGATACGCAGTATTTT.